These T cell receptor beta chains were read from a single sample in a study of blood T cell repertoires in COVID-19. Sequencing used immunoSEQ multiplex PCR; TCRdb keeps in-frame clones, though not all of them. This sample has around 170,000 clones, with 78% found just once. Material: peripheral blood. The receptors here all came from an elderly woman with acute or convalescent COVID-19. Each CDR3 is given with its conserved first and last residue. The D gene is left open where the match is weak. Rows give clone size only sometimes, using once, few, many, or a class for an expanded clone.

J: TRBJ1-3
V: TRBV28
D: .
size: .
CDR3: CASSFHRAGNTIYF
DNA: TGTGCCAGCAGTTTTCACAGGGCAGGAAACACCATATATTTT

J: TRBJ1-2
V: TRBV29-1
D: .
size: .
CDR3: CSGYREGYGYTF
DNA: TGCAGCGGGTACAGGGAAGGCTATGGCTACACCTTC

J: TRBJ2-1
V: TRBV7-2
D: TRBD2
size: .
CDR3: CASSTTSGRYNEQFF
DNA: TGTGCCAGCAGCACGACTAGCGGGAGGTACAATGAGCAGTTCTTC

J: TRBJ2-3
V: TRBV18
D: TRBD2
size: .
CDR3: CASSPFPSGTDTQYF
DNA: TGTGCCAGCTCACCGTTTCCTAGCGGAACAGATACGCAGTATTTT

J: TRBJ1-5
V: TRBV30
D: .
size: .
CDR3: CAWSVGAGQPQHF
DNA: TGTGCCTGGAGTGTAGGGGCGGGACAGCCCCAGCATTTT

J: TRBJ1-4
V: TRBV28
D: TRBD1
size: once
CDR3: CASNRGPNEKLFF
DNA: TGTGCCAGCAACAGGGGGCCTAATGAAAAACTGTTTTTT

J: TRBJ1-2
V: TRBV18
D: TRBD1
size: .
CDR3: CASSQGPGQGLFYGYTF
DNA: TGTGCCAGCTCCCAAGGCCCGGGACAGGGCCTCTTCTATGGCTACACCTTC

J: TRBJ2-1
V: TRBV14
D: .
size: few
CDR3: CASSQGGGPRDEQFF
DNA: TGTGCCAGCAGCCAAGGAGGCGGGCCTAGAGATGAGCAGTTCTTC

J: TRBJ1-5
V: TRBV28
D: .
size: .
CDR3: CASSPGNQPQHF
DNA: TGTGCCAGCAGTCCCGGTAATCAGCCCCAGCATTTT

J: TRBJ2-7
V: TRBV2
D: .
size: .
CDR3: CASSENDVWSEQYF
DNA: TGTGCCAGCAGTGAAAACGACGTGTGGAGCGAGCAGTACTTC

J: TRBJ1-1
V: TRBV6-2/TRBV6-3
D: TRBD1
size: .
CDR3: CASSRGQVTEAFF
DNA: TGTGCCAGCAGTAGGGGGCAGGTCACTGAAGCTTTCTTT

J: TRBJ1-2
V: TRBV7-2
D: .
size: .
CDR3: CASSLAGEVYGYTF
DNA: TGTGCCAGCAGCTTAGCCGGAGAGGTCTATGGCTACACCTTC

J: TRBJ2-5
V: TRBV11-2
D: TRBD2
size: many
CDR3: CASSYSVAGVETQYF
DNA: TGTGCCAGCAGCTATTCGGTAGCGGGAGTGGAGACCCAGTACTTC

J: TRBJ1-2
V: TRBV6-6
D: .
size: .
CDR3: CASSYGGYTF
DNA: TGTGCCAGCAGTTACGGCGGCTACACCTTC

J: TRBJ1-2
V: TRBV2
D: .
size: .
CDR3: CASRSGDRLYGYTF
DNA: TGTGCCAGCAGATCAGGGGACCGCCTCTATGGCTACACCTTC

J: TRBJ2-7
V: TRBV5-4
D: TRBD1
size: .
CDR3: CASSPGGTGGFYEQYF
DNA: TGTGCCAGCAGCCCGGGAGGGACAGGGGGCTTCTACGAGCAGTACTTC

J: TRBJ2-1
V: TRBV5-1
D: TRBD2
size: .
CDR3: CASSLLAGADNEQFF
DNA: TGCGCCAGCAGCTTACTAGCGGGGGCCGACAATGAGCAGTTCTTC

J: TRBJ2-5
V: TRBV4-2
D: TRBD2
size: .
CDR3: CASSRGTSEKRGETQYF
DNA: TGTGCCAGCAGCCGGGGGACTAGCGAAAAAAGGGGGGAGACCCAGTACTTC

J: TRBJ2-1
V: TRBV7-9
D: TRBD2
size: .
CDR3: CASSPLGGGYNEQFF
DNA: TGTGCCAGCTCCCCCCTCGGCGGGGGTTACAATGAGCAGTTCTTC

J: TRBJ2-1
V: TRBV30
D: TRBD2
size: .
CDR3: CAGSGSSYNEQFF
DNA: TGTGCCGGTAGCGGGAGCTCCTACAATGAGCAGTTCTTC

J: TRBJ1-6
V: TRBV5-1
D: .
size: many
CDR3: CASSLGQDNSPLHF
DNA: TGCGCCAGCAGCTTGGGACAGGATAATTCACCCCTCCACTTT

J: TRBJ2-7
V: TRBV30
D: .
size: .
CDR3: CAWSVQGYEQYF
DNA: TGTGCCTGGAGTGTGCAGGGTTACGAGCAGTACTTC

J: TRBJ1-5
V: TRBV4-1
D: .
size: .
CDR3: CASSQDGTRNQPQHF
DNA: TGCGCCAGCAGCCAAGATGGGACACGGAATCAGCCCCAGCATTTT

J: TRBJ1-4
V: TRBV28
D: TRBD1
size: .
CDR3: CASSPHTKGTGGLFF
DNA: TGTGCCAGCAGTCCCCATACGAAGGGGACAGGGGGACTGTTTTTT

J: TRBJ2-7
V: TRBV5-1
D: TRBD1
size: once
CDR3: CASSTQGITYEQYF
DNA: TGCGCCAGCAGCACACAGGGGATAACCTACGAGCAGTACTTC

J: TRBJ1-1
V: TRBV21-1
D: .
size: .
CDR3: CASSKDWGTVNTEAFF
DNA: TGTGCCAGCAGCAAAGATTGGGGGACAGTGAACACTGAAGCTTTCTTT

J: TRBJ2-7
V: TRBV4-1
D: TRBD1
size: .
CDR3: CASSHPPGQGNHEQYF
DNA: TGCGCCAGCAGCCACCCTCCCGGACAGGGGAACCACGAGCAGTACTTC

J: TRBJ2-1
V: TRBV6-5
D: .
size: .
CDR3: CASNPAPGNEQFF
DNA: TGTGCCAGCAATCCAGCTCCAGGGAATGAGCAGTTCTTC

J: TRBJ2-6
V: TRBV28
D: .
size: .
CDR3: CASSIPGMTGANVLTF
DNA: TGTGCCAGCAGTATCCCCGGGATGACTGGGGCCAACGTCCTGACTTTC

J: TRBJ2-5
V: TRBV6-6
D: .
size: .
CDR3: CATLSRGRETQYF
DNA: TGTGCCACCCTATCAAGGGGGAGAGAGACCCAGTACTTC

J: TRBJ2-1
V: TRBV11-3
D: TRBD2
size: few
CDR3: CASSSTSGRAQAPNEQFF
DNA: TGTGCCAGCAGCTCGACTAGCGGGAGGGCCCAGGCCCCCAATGAGCAGTTCTTC

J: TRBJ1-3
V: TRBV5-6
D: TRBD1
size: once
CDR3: CASSWRGPGGNTIYF
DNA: TGTGCCAGCAGCTGGAGGGGGCCGGGAGGAAACACCATATATTTT

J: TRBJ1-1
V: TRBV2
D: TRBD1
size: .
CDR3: CASSKQGTNTEAFF
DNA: TGTGCCAGCAGTAAACAGGGGACGAACACTGAAGCTTTCTTT

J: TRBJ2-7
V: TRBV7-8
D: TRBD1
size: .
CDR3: CASSLARGQVSYEQYF
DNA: TGTGCCAGCAGCTTAGCGCGGGGACAGGTTTCCTACGAGCAGTACTTC

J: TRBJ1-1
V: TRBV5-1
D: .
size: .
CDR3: CASSLDYTEAFF
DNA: TGCGCCAGCAGCTTGGACTACACTGAAGCTTTCTTT

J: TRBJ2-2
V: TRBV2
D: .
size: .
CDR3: CASSGWRELFF
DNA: TGTGCCAGCAGTGGATGGCGGGAGCTGTTTTTT

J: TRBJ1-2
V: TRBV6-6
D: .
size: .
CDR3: CASTTTGDYGYTF
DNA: TGTGCCAGCACCACGACAGGCGACTATGGCTACACCTTC

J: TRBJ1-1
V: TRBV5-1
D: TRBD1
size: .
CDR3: CASRTGANTEAFF
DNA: TGCGCCAGTAGGACAGGGGCCAACACTGAAGCTTTCTTT

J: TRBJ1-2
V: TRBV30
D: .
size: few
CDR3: CAWSVGAVGAGANYGYTF
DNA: TGTGCCTGGAGTGTAGGAGCCGTAGGGGCAGGGGCTAACTATGGCTACACCTTC

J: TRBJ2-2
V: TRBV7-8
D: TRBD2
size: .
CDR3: CASSLAGFTGELFF
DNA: TGTGCCAGCAGCCTAGCGGGCTTCACCGGGGAGCTGTTTTTT

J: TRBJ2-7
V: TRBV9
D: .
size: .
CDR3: CASSTQAGQTYEQYF
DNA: TGTGCCAGCAGCACCCAAGCGGGACAAACCTACGAGCAGTACTTC

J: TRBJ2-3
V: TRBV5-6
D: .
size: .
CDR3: CASSFYQGGTDTQYF
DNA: TGTGCCAGCAGCTTCTATCAGGGCGGCACAGATACGCAGTATTTT